This T cell receptor beta chain is drawn from a study of blood T cell repertoires in COVID-19. Across the whole study: COVID-19 samples, acute and convalescent, were from the United States, Italy and Spain. Sources were T cells, B-cell-depleted T cells, or PBMCs; the material itself was cDNA or gDNA.

Authors' data handling: Quantification of nucleated cells was approximated via reference gene primer amplification. Produced via immunoSEQ multiplex PCR; TCRdb's table is partial and in-frame only. V, J and clone size derive from that table, while D and trimming were established from the DNA sequence. Of some 42,000 clones in the sample, roughly nine tenths are singletons; the top ten hold 9.2%. The germline V and J ends were trimmed by 5 bases and 7 bases, with 12 bases remaining between them. From germline, CDR1 is SGHTA and CDR2 FQGTGA. The CDR3 is made up of 14 amino acids. This chain links TRBV7-3 with TRBJ1-6, with a weak D call TRBD1 (6 bases). This TCR derives from a man aged 45-65 years with active COVID-19. Specimen: peripheral blood. CDR3 sequence: CASSATGRNSPLHF. The CDR3 DNA reads TGTGCCAGCAGCGCGACAGGTCGGAATTCACCCCTCCACTTT.